This entry features one T cell receptor beta chain sequence. Its antigen is unknown. TCRdb's copy holds only in-frame clones and misses some; the assay was immunoSEQ multiplex PCR. The table shows about 81,000 clones, with 75% to 90% occurring only once. These data originate in a study of OX40 agonist ivuxolimab in advanced cancers. Study results and limitations: CD4+ and CD8+ blood T cells expanded clonally by week 6 at 0.1 to 3.0 mg/kg. At 0.1-3.0 mg/kg, partial responders had clonal expansion among the lowest observed. CD8+ T cells averaged more expanded clones than CD4+. Low normalized T-cell clonal expansion was additionally recorded for some nonresponders.

The CDR3 loop spans 14 amino acids. Trimming shortened V by 2 bases and J by 0 bases, and 11 bases separated the two germline ends. Germline CDR1 is GTSNPN and CDR2 is SVGIG (reference sequence). Here the sequenced sample was CD4+ or CD8+ T cells sorted from blood, taken in a trial of the OX40 agonist ivuxolimab. The receptor comes from an adult with an advanced solid tumor such as melanoma, head and neck, liver or kidney cancer. The chain joins TRBV30 to TRBJ2-7; D unresolved. CDR3 bases: TGTGCCTGGAGTATAGAACCAGTCTCCTACGAGCAGTACTTC. As protein: CAWSIEPVSYEQYF. The full variable domain, rest sourced from reference TRBV30 and TRBJ2-7, is SQTIHQWPATLVQPVGSPLSLECTVEGTSNPNLYWYRQAAGRGLQLLFYSVGIGQISSEVPQNLSASRPQDRQFILSSKKLLLSDSGFYLCAWSIEPVSYEQYFGPGTRLTVT.